Sequencing of this TCR beta chain was carried out in a study of blood T cell repertoires in COVID-19. About the research overall: COVID-19 samples, acute and convalescent, were from the United States, Italy and Spain.

Sequenced by immunoSEQ multiplex PCR; TCRdb stores in-frame clones only, minus some. The data show over 70,000 clones, with 80% seen just once and 15% to 20% held by the top ten. The germline V gene has CDR1 SGHRS and CDR2 YFSETQ. The length of the CDR3 is 16 residues. Germline trimming cut 0 bases from V and 1 base from J; bases unmatched to any gene: 6. Material for sequencing was peripheral blood. The origin of this receptor is a woman older than 75 with acute or convalescent COVID-19. V usage is TRBV5-1 and J usage is TRBJ2-5; TRBD1 matches 7 bases. The CDR3: CASSLGYRGPQETQYF. CDR3 DNA: TGCGCCAGCAGCTTGGGGTACAGGGGTCCCCAAGAGACCCAGTACTTC.